This T cell receptor beta chain was sequenced for a study of blood T cells in healthy people across ages (dated by TCRdb to about 2015). Regarding the complete study: In model experiments, template switching captured about one uniquely barcoded TCR beta cDNA molecule for every two T cells. To avoid experimental bias, donors of different ages were randomly spread across the sequencing lanes. To track age-related changes in TCR beta repertoire diversity, the study relied on deep sequencing normalized with unique cDNA molecular identifiers. The donors were split into four age groups: young (average about 16 years), middle-aged (roughly 42), aged (about 62) and long-lived (roughly 80). Using the same blood draw, the study looked at two additional independent replicas of 1 million unique cDNA reads for two donors, one aged 18 to 30 and the other aged 80 or older.

Worth noting for this clonotype: The antigen it binds to is not known. Per-base qualities were not stored, and no clone one base away is much larger.

The roughly 42 donors, aged roughly 6 to 95 years, were systemically healthy Caucasian individuals from Russia. Each donor gave about 9.2 milliliters of peripheral blood, drawn into EDTA-treated Vacutainer tubes. Ficoll-Paque density-gradient centrifugation was used to isolate PBMCs, with at least 6.5 million per sample. Total RNA, at least 6 micrograms per sample, was extracted from PBMCs with Trizol reagent. For every donor, flow cytometry on a PBMC aliquot measured the percentage of naive CD45RAhigh/CD27high T cells. Libraries were prepared through 5' RACE. Data came from an Illumina HiSeq 2500. A second about 7 to 11 cycle PCR used a sample-barcoded 5' primer and a J-beta primer mix. Each TCR beta cDNA molecule received a unique molecular identifier from a template-switch 5' adaptor carrying 12 random nucleotides. At least 2.5 million CDR3-containing paired-end reads were obtained from each sample. All of the RNA was converted into first-strand cDNA using the Mint cDNA synthesis kit, with a TRBC-specific oligonucleotide serving as the primer. Following uracil-DNA glycosylase treatment, a first 18-cycle PCR with universal primers M1SS and BC2_uni_R was performed on all cDNA. Per the source publication's procedure: For normalization, 1 million high-quality reads were randomly selected from each sample, with every read carrying a distinct molecular identifier. Reads sharing molecular identifiers were discarded rather than binned into consensus sequences. MiTCR, run with a Q25 quality threshold and the strictest error-elimination algorithm, handled CDR3 identification, clonotype clustering and error correction. Lower-bound total TCR beta diversity was estimated with a nonparametric unseen species model using Euler transformation. TCRdb reprocessing: public reads trimmed at Q25 with fastp, clones called with MiXCR, in-frame beta chains kept. Every entry covers one CDR3 protein and lists the most common genes and DNA from its rows. For this entry, the V and J calls and clone size follow TCRdb and not the study's own pipeline. The sample profile shows more than 700,000 distinct CDR3 sequences; about 55% of them were found once. Of the sample, about 42% is held by the ten largest clones.

The paper as a whole reports these results and caveats: Compared with the aged group, more naive CD4+ T cells, fewer expanded clones and increased TCR diversity were shown by the long-lived group, suggesting age selection. The CMV infection status of donors was not known, potentially confounding age-related changes in expanded clonotypes. Since profiling was done on bulk unsorted PBMCs, naive and antigen-experienced compartments could not be conclusively compared. Estimates of total diversity based on one million sequenced T cells were considered lower bounds and underestimates. As age increased, observed TCR beta diversity per million T cells dropped in a roughly linear way, and a significant reduction was already evident by age about 40. The percentage of naive T cells measured by flow cytometry correlated strongly with observed TCR beta diversity.

This clonotype was obtained from a man older than 75 in good health. Sequenced sample: blood.

The nucleotides read TGTGCCAGTAGCCGCCCGGGACTAGCGGGAGCGAGATACGCGTATTTT. Protein translation: CASSRPGLAGARYAYF. The chain is encoded by TRBV27 joined to TRBJ2-3, with 14 bases matching TRBD2. There are 16 amino acids in the CDR3, from cysteine to phenylalanine inclusive. The kept DNA is CDR3 alone, 48 bases in frame from the first base. Trimming takes 9 bases off V and 14 bases off J; junction bases not matched to a gene: 19. CDR1 MNHEY and CDR2 SMNVEV were looked up in the germline V gene (reference sequence).